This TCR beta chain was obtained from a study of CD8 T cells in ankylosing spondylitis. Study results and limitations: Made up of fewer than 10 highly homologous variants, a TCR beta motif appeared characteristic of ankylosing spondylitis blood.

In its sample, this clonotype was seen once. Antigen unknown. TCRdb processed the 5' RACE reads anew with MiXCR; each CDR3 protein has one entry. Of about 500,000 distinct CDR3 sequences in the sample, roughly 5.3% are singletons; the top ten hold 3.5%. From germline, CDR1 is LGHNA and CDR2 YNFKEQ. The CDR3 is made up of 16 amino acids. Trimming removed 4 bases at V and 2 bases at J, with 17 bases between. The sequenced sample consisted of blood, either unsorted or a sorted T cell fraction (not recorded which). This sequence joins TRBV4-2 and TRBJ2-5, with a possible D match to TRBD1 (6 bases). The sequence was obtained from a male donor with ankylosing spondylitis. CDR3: CASSPRFGQTQETQYF. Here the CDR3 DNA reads TGTGCCAGCAGCCCCCGGTTTGGACAGACGCAAGAGACCCAGTACTTC.